These T cell receptor beta chains were read from a single sample in a study of technical replicates of blood from a handful of donors. TCRdb keeps only in-frame clones here, not all; method: immunoSEQ multiplex PCR. In the table there are more than 75,000 clones, roughly 94% of which are singletons. Sequenced material: T cells isolated from PBMCs. The origin of the receptors is a human donor in good health. Both conserved end residues are part of each CDR3. Each record gives: CDR3 protein, V gene, clone size, CDR3 length. Only part of the rows carry a size: once, few, many, or a class if the clone is expanded.

CDR3 protein: CASSLLPGNTEAFF; V gene: TRBV7-9; clone size: -; CDR3 length: 14
CDR3 protein: CASSFSRGLAGRLGANVLTF; V gene: TRBV7-8; clone size: -; CDR3 length: 20
CDR3 protein: CASSLAGGSDQPQHF; V gene: TRBV5-8; clone size: -; CDR3 length: 15
CDR3 protein: CASSLRGTGLDTQYF; V gene: TRBV28; clone size: -; CDR3 length: 15
CDR3 protein: CASTWTGAYEQYF; V gene: TRBV28; clone size: -; CDR3 length: 13
CDR3 protein: CAISWDRENTEAFF; V gene: TRBV10-3; clone size: few; CDR3 length: 14
CDR3 protein: CSATSGTHTDTQYF; V gene: TRBV29-1; clone size: -; CDR3 length: 14
CDR3 protein: CASSLTGGSYGYTF; V gene: TRBV28; clone size: -; CDR3 length: 14
CDR3 protein: CASRIQGAGGYTF; V gene: TRBV28; clone size: -; CDR3 length: 13
CDR3 protein: CASSLEPSSEKLFF; V gene: TRBV5-1; clone size: few; CDR3 length: 14
CDR3 protein: CASSDTGLLTEAFF; V gene: TRBV7-2; clone size: -; CDR3 length: 14
CDR3 protein: CASSIAGGGYEQYF; V gene: TRBV27; clone size: -; CDR3 length: 14
CDR3 protein: CASIQTGGNTGELFF; V gene: TRBV6-6; clone size: -; CDR3 length: 15
CDR3 protein: CASSQLLGRVTEAFF; V gene: TRBV4-3; clone size: -; CDR3 length: 15
CDR3 protein: CASSVRQGFGEQYF; V gene: TRBV6-4; clone size: -; CDR3 length: 14
CDR3 protein: CASIGGADRNQPQHF; V gene: TRBV19; clone size: -; CDR3 length: 15
CDR3 protein: CASGGQGRGLGLGRQREAFF; V gene: TRBV10-2; clone size: -; CDR3 length: 20
CDR3 protein: CASSYSSGSQPQHF; V gene: TRBV6-5; clone size: -; CDR3 length: 14
CDR3 protein: CASSPWREVDNEQFF; V gene: TRBV19; clone size: -; CDR3 length: 15
CDR3 protein: CAISEQGRNTEAFF; V gene: TRBV10-3; clone size: -; CDR3 length: 14
CDR3 protein: CASSSPGLYEQYF; V gene: TRBV5-5; clone size: -; CDR3 length: 13
CDR3 protein: CASGVAGKDTQYF; V gene: TRBV19; clone size: -; CDR3 length: 13
CDR3 protein: CASSEYDRYPEAFF; V gene: TRBV10-1; clone size: -; CDR3 length: 14
CDR3 protein: CASSQDTSGTYNEQFF; V gene: TRBV4-1; clone size: -; CDR3 length: 16
CDR3 protein: CSVDASGWDEQFF; V gene: TRBV29-1; clone size: -; CDR3 length: 13
CDR3 protein: CSVVGDTSGNTIYF; V gene: TRBV29-1; clone size: -; CDR3 length: 14
CDR3 protein: CASSLDGAYGEAFF; V gene: TRBV7-9; clone size: -; CDR3 length: 14
CDR3 protein: CATSRQGYGYTF; V gene: TRBV15; clone size: -; CDR3 length: 12
CDR3 protein: CASSWVDRLKGAEAFF; V gene: TRBV28; clone size: -; CDR3 length: 16
CDR3 protein: CASSQVATSGLSYEQYF; V gene: TRBV4-2; clone size: -; CDR3 length: 17
CDR3 protein: CASSYRQPNSNQPQHF; V gene: TRBV27; clone size: once; CDR3 length: 16
CDR3 protein: CASSSGRAYEQYF; V gene: TRBV7-6; clone size: -; CDR3 length: 13
CDR3 protein: CARSRDTDNEQFF; V gene: TRBV27; clone size: -; CDR3 length: 13
CDR3 protein: CASSAGTVGDTQYF; V gene: TRBV5-4; clone size: -; CDR3 length: 14
CDR3 protein: CASSLGTGPQETQYF; V gene: TRBV5-1; clone size: -; CDR3 length: 15
CDR3 protein: CASSSQNLYGYTF; V gene: TRBV5-6; clone size: -; CDR3 length: 13
CDR3 protein: CASQKPPLAPNQETQYF; V gene: TRBV27; clone size: -; CDR3 length: 17
CDR3 protein: CASSLDPSGTQYF; V gene: TRBV5-1; clone size: -; CDR3 length: 13
CDR3 protein: CSAPQGSSTDTQYF; V gene: TRBV29-1; clone size: -; CDR3 length: 14
CDR3 protein: CASSYSPTSFQETQYF; V gene: TRBV6-5; clone size: -; CDR3 length: 16
CDR3 protein: CASNEPFTAVQYF; V gene: TRBV2; clone size: few; CDR3 length: 13
CDR3 protein: CASSSGTAYEQYF; V gene: TRBV9; clone size: -; CDR3 length: 13
CDR3 protein: CASSLAQSYEQYF; V gene: TRBV7-9; clone size: -; CDR3 length: 13
CDR3 protein: CASSPGRGLQTYEQYF; V gene: TRBV11-2; clone size: once; CDR3 length: 16
CDR3 protein: CASSEALVRVGPYEQYF; V gene: TRBV6-1; clone size: -; CDR3 length: 17
CDR3 protein: CASSEIAGGIQETQYF; V gene: TRBV2; clone size: -; CDR3 length: 16